This TCR beta chain was obtained from a study of T cells in tuberculosis. Looking at the study overall: Sequenced TCRs come from CD1B-GMM tetramer-binding T cells. Study-level points and caveats: T cells binding CD1B-GMM tetramer weakly possibly escaped the sort.

Method: immunoSEQ multiplex PCR; TCRdb's copy keeps in-frame clones and lacks some. Of 55,000 to 70,000 clones listed, around 86% are singletons. Cells were sorted from thawed PBMC rested overnight and stained with GMM-loaded CD1B tetramer, viability dye and anti-CD3. C32 glucose monomycolate from Rhodococcus equi was loaded onto the CD1B tetramers. Before cryopreservation, the sorted PBMC lost their CD14-expressing monocytes. From each donor, some 91,000 tetramer-negative cells were sorted. CDR3 length: 15 residues. Between the trimmed V and J ends, which lost 1 base and 4 bases, there was a span of 11 bases. Looked up from germline, CDR1 is SGHNT and CDR2 is YENEEA.

Sequenced material: CD1b-GMM tetramer-negative cells sorted from PBMCs. The chain combines TRBV11-3 with TRBJ1-3; the D is unclear. This TCR derives from an adult woman with latent tuberculosis. CDR3 amino acids: CASSLVGADGNTIYF. DNA for the CDR3: TGTGCCAGCAGCTTAGTGGGAGCTGACGGAAACACCATATATTTT.